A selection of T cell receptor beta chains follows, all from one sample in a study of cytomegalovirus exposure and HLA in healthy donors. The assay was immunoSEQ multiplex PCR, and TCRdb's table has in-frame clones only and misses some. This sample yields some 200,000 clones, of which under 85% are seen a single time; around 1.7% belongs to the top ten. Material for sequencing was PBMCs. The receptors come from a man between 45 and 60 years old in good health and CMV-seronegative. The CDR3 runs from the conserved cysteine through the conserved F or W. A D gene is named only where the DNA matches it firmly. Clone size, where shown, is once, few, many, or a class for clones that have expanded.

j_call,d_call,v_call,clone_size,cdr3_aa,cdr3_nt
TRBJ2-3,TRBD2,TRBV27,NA,CASSPERLAGADTQYF,TGTGCCAGCAGCCCGGAAAGACTAGCGGGAGCAGATACGCAGTATTTT
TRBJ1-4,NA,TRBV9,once,CASSEGSLATNEKLFF,TGTGCCAGCAGCGAGGGGTCGCTTGCAACTAATGAAAAACTGTTTTTT
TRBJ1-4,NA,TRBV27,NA,CASSSPPGEKLFF,TGTGCCAGCAGTTCACCCCCAGGGGAAAAACTGTTTTTT
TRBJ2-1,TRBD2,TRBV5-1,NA,CASSLVAGGDHEQFF,TGCGCCAGCAGCTTGGTAGCGGGAGGTGACCATGAGCAGTTCTTC
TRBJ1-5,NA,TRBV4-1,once,CASSQRPTVYSNQPQHF,TGCGCCAGCAGCCAGAGGCCGACAGTTTATAGCAATCAGCCCCAGCATTTT
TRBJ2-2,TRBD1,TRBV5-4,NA,CATGTGALNTGELFF,TGTGCCACCGGGACAGGGGCCCTAAACACCGGGGAGCTGTTTTTT
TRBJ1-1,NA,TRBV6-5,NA,CASRPTTVNTEAFF,TGTGCCAGCAGACCCACGACAGTTAACACTGAAGCTTTCTTT
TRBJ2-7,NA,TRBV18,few,CASSLQGNAYEQYF,TGTGCCAGCTCGCTTCAGGGGAATGCCTACGAGCAGTACTTC
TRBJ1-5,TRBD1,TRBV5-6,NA,CASSYRGPGQPQHF,TGTGCCAGCAGTTACAGGGGCCCGGGGCAGCCCCAGCATTTT
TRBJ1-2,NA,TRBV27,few,CASSLGQNYGYTF,TGTGCCAGCAGTCTCGGACAGAACTATGGCTACACCTTC
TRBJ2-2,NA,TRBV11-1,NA,CASSFRGAENTGELFF,TGTGCCAGCAGCTTCCGGGGGGCGGAAAACACCGGGGAGCTGTTTTTT
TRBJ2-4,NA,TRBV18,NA,CASGRGAKNIQYF,TGTGCCAGCGGAAGGGGAGCCAAAAACATTCAGTACTTC
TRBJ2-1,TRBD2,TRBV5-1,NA,CASSSGTSGSGDEQFF,TGCGCCAGCAGCTCCGGGACTAGCGGGAGTGGGGATGAGCAGTTCTTC
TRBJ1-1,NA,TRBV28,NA,CASSLWTPNTEAFF,TGTGCCAGCAGTTTATGGACACCCAACACTGAAGCTTTCTTT
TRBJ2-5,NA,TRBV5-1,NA,CASSLRQGQVETQYF,TGCGCCAGCAGCTTGCGTCAGGGGCAGGTTGAGACCCAGTACTTC
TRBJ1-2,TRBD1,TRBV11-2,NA,CASSPGQSWGYTF,TGTGCCAGCAGCCCGGGACAGTCTTGGGGCTACACCTTC
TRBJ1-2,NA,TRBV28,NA,CASRHPPGSPGYGYTF,TGTGCCAGCAGACACCCTCCGGGGTCGCCGGGCTATGGCTACACCTTC
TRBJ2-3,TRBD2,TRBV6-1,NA,CASSLLAGFTDTQYF,TGTGCCAGCAGCTTACTAGCGGGATTCACAGATACGCAGTATTTT
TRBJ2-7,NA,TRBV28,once,CASSRPEELIHEQYF,TGTGCCAGCAGCCGTCCTGAGGAGCTGATCCACGAGCAGTACTTC
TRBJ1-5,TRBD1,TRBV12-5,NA,CASGTGTDNQPQHF,TGTGCTAGTGGGACCGGGACAGACAATCAGCCCCAGCATTTT
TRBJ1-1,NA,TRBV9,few,CASSAVSAKGDTEAFF,TGTGCCAGCAGCGCCGTGTCGGCGAAGGGGGACACTGAAGCTTTCTTT
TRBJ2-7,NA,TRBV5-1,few,CASSESPFSYEQYF,TGCGCCAGCAGCGAGTCCCCCTTCTCCTACGAGCAGTACTTC
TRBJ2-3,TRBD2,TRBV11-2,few,CASSQGVLAGETDTQYF,TGTGCCAGCAGTCAGGGTGTCCTAGCGGGAGAAACAGATACGCAGTATTTT
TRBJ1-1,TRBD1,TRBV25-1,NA,CASSVTGGFDTEAFF,TGTGCCAGCAGTGTGACAGGGGGCTTCGACACTGAAGCTTTCTTT
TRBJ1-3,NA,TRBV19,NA,CASSDLQAPLGNTIYF,TGTGCCAGTAGTGACCTACAGGCGCCGCTGGGAAACACCATATATTTT
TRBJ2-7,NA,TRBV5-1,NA,CASSLDGRTRVSYEQYF,TGCGCCAGCAGCTTGGACGGTCGGACACGAGTCTCCTACGAGCAGTACTTC
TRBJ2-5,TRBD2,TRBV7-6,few,CASSLAGGSGETQYF,TGTGCCAGCAGCTTAGCGGGCGGGAGCGGGGAGACCCAGTACTTC
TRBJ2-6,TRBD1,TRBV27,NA,CASSLGQVFRGNSGANVLTF,TGTGCCAGCAGTCTAGGACAGGTTTTTAGGGGAAACTCTGGGGCCAACGTCCTGACTTTC
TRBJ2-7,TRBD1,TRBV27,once,CASSSLQGARYEQYF,TGTGCCAGCAGTTCCTTACAGGGGGCGCGCTACGAGCAGTACTTC
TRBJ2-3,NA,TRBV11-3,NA,CASSLTGSTDTQYF,TGTGCCAGCAGCTTAACGGGGTCCACAGATACGCAGTATTTT
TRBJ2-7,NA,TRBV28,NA,CASSSTGYEQYF,TGTGCCAGCAGCTCCACAGGCTACGAGCAGTACTTC
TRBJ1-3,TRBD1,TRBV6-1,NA,CASRGQGGNTIYF,TGTGCCAGCCGGGGACAGGGTGGAAACACCATATATTTT
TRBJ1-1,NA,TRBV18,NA,CASSYQGGTEAFF,TGTGCCAGCTCATATCAGGGTGGCACTGAAGCTTTCTTT
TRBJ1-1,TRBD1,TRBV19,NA,CASRGTGDGNTEAFF,TGTGCCAGCCGTGGGACAGGGGACGGGAACACTGAAGCTTTCTTT
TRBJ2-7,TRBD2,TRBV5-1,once,CASSLGGLAGGPSYEQYF,TGCGCCAGCAGCTTGGGTGGGCTAGCGGGAGGACCCTCCTACGAGCAGTACTTC
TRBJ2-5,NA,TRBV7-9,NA,CASSLVRREGETQYF,TGTGCCAGCAGCTTAGTGCGGCGGGAAGGGGAGACCCAGTACTTC
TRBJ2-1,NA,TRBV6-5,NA,CASSYRESYNEQFF,TGTGCCAGCAGTTATCGGGAATCCTACAATGAGCAGTTCTTC